This T cell receptor beta chain comes out of a study of TIL therapy for anti-PD-1-resistant metastatic lung cancer. Study in general: Progressing patients received lymphodepletion, expanded TIL infusion and IL-2. Tumors carried a median about 1.4 non-synonymous mutations per megabase.

Sequencing used immunoSEQ v3. Libraries were sequenced to 1.5 million to 2.5 million read pairs (survey) or roughly 4.5-6 million (deep). The repertoire was sequenced with immunoSEQ multiplex PCR; TCRdb's copy has only in-frame clones and lacks some. This table has 25,000 to 35,000 clones, 74% appearing once. Time point denoted: pre-treatment sample, taken before nivolumab and TIL therapy. This clone was picked up a small number of times. The sample holds other DNA sequences that translate to the same CDR3. Sequences were derived from blood, sampled at baseline. This clonotype was sampled from a woman between 30 and 85 years old with non-small cell lung cancer.

CDR3 sequence: CASSLGGNTEAFF. The CDR3 coding sequence is TGTGCCAGCAGCCTCGGGGGGAACACTGAAGCTTTCTTT. The chain has TRBV11-3 and TRBJ1-1; TRBD1 is a possible D gene (5 bases). The V end was cut by 5 bases, the J end by 1 base, with 8 bases between. CDR3 length: 13 amino acids. CDR1 is SGHNT and CDR2 is YENEEA in the germline V gene.